The source of this T cell receptor beta chain is a study of cytomegalovirus exposure and HLA in healthy donors. The study ran its PCR with 60 Vbeta and 13 Jbeta primers. Sequencing used immunoSEQ multiplex PCR; TCRdb keeps in-frame clones, though not all of them. The sample has 90,000 or so clones, 55% to 75% seen once. Per the germline V gene, CDR1 is SGHTA and CDR2 is FQGNSA. The CDR3 loop spans 15 amino acids. With 5 bases clipped from V and 3 bases from J, the junction kept 7 bases outside the gene matches. This chain joins TRBV7-2 and TRBJ2-7; 10 bases align to TRBD2. The source material was PBMCs. The sequence came from a man aged 45 to 65 in good health and CMV-seronegative. The CDR3 reads CASSAFSGGRYEQYF. CDR3 nucleotides: TGTGCCAGCAGCGCCTTTAGCGGGGGGCGCTACGAGCAGTACTTC.